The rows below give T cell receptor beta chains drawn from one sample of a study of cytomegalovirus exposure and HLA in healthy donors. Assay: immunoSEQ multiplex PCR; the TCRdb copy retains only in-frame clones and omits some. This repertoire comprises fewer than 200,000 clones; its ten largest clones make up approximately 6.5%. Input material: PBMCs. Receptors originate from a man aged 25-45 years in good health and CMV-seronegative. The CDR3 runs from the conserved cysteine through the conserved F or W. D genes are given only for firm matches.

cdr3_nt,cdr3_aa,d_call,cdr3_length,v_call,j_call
TGTGCCAGCAGCTTTGGTACCCTAGCGGGGACCTCCTACGAGCAGTACTTC,CASSFGTLAGTSYEQYF,TRBD2,17,TRBV11-2,TRBJ2-7
TGTGCCAGCGCGGGGACGAGTCTCGTCGGGGAGCTGTTTTTT,CASAGTSLVGELFF,NA,14,TRBV6-1,TRBJ2-2
TGCGCCAGCAGCCCCGGCTTCAGGACAGGGAATGAAAAACTGTTTTTT,CASSPGFRTGNEKLFF,TRBD1,16,TRBV4-1,TRBJ1-4
TGTGCCAGCAGCCTACAGGGGAAAGAGACCCAGTACTTC,CASSLQGKETQYF,TRBD1,13,TRBV7-9,TRBJ2-5
TGTGCCAGCAGCCCCCTAGCGGGGGCGGTCTACGAGCAGTACTTC,CASSPLAGAVYEQYF,TRBD2,15,TRBV9,TRBJ2-7
TGTGCCAGTGCGCGATACCCACGAGGCACTGAAGCTTTCTTT,CASARYPRGTEAFF,NA,14,TRBV6-5,TRBJ1-1
TGTGCCTGGAGTAGTGGCAGGAAGACAAACTCCTACAATGAGCAGTTCTTC,CAWSSGRKTNSYNEQFF,NA,17,TRBV30,TRBJ2-1
TGCGCCAGCAGCCAAGACACAGGGAGGGTGAAGCCGGTCTTT,CASSQDTGRVKPVF,NA,14,TRBV4-1,TRBJ1-1
TGCGCCAGCAGCGCCGGGACAGGGGGTAACTATGGCTACACCTTC,CASSAGTGGNYGYTF,TRBD1,15,TRBV4-3,TRBJ1-2
TGTGCCAGCAGCGTAGAAGAGGGACAGGGTCTCTCAAGCACAGATACGCAGTATTTT,CASSVEEGQGLSSTDTQYF,TRBD1,19,TRBV9,TRBJ2-3
TGTGCCAGCAGTTTATGGGACAGGAACACTGAAGCTTTCTTT,CASSLWDRNTEAFF,NA,14,TRBV28,TRBJ1-1
TGTGCCAGCAGTTACCTTATGAACACTGAAGCTTTCTTT,CASSYLMNTEAFF,NA,13,TRBV6-6,TRBJ1-1
TGTGCCAGCAGCTCCCAGGGGGGTGGGAGGGAGCTGTTTTTT,CASSSQGGGRELFF,NA,14,TRBV7-3,TRBJ2-2
TGTGCCATCCGCCCCTCGGGCGGGAGACCCAACGAGCAGTACTTC,CAIRPSGGRPNEQYF,TRBD2,15,TRBV10-3,TRBJ2-7
TGTGCCAGCAGCTCCCAGGGGTTGGAGCAGTTCTTC,CASSSQGLEQFF,NA,12,TRBV11-3,TRBJ2-1
TGTGCCAGCACCCTAGCAGGAAATTCACCCCTCCACTTT,CASTLAGNSPLHF,NA,13,TRBV6-1,TRBJ1-6
TGTGCCAGCAGTTACATCGACAAACAAGAGACCCAGTACTTC,CASSYIDKQETQYF,NA,14,TRBV6-5,TRBJ2-5
TGCGCCAGCAGCGTGGGGACAGGCGTGAACACTGAAGCTTTCTTT,CASSVGTGVNTEAFF,TRBD1,15,TRBV5-1,TRBJ1-1
TGTGCCTGGAGTGGCCAGGGCGCGGGGGACACCTTC,CAWSGQGAGDTF,NA,12,TRBV30,TRBJ1-2
TGTGCCAGCAGTCCAGACAGGGGCACGGGTTCAGCTTTCTTT,CASSPDRGTGSAFF,TRBD1,14,TRBV6-5,TRBJ1-1
TGTGCCAGCAGCTCTCGGGGCTCTGGGGCCAACGTCCTGACTTTC,CASSSRGSGANVLTF,NA,15,TRBV11-3,TRBJ2-6
TGCGCCAGCAGCTATCGGACTCCGATCACAGATACGCAGTATTTT,CASSYRTPITDTQYF,NA,15,TRBV5-1,TRBJ2-3
TGTGCCAGGACCCTAATTGGCCTAGCGGGAGGGGATGCAGATACGCAGTATTTT,CARTLIGLAGGDADTQYF,TRBD2,18,TRBV2,TRBJ2-3
TGTGCCAGCAGCCCCCAGACCTACGAGCAGTACTTC,CASSPQTYEQYF,NA,12,TRBV11-3,TRBJ2-7
TGTGCCAGCAGCTTAGAGGCAGGGCGAGGCTACACCTTT,CASSLEAGRGYTF,NA,13,TRBV7-2,TRBJ1-2
TGTGCCAGCAGCCAAGTTCCCGGGGGAGCTTTCTTT,CASSQVPGGAFF,NA,12,TRBV14,TRBJ1-1
TGTGCCAGCAGTTGGCAACAGGGTTTGTACGAGCAGTACTTC,CASSWQQGLYEQYF,NA,14,TRBV6-5,TRBJ2-7
TGTGCCAGCAGTGGCCCGGGGGTGGACACTGAAGCTTTCTTT,CASSGPGVDTEAFF,NA,14,TRBV2,TRBJ1-1
TGTGCCAGCAGCCCCGGGACTAGCGCCGACAATGAGCAGTTCTTC,CASSPGTSADNEQFF,TRBD2,15,TRBV9,TRBJ2-1
TGTGCCAGTAGTGTTACTAGCGGGGGCACAGATACGCAGTATTTT,CASSVTSGGTDTQYF,TRBD2,15,TRBV19,TRBJ2-3
TGCGCCAGCAGCCAAGTTACATCGCGGACAGCGAATAATTCACCCCTCCACTTT,CASSQVTSRTANNSPLHF,NA,18,TRBV4-1,TRBJ1-6
TGCGCCAGCAGCCAAGAGGGGGTAGGAAGCGGGGGGTGGGCCCAGTACTTC,CASSQEGVGSGGWAQYF,TRBD2,17,TRBV4-1,TRBJ2-5
TGTGCCTGGCAATCCCCCGGGGGAAACATTCAGTACTTC,CAWQSPGGNIQYF,NA,13,TRBV30,TRBJ2-4
TGCAGTGCCCCCGGACTCCCCCTCCACTTT,CSAPGLPLHF,NA,10,TRBV20-1,TRBJ1-6
TGTGCCAGCAGCGAGAGAGGAGAAGAGACCCAGTACTTC,CASSERGEETQYF,NA,13,TRBV9,TRBJ2-5
TGTGCCAGCAGCTTGGCCCTTGGGGGCGGGGGGTACCAAGAGACCCAGTACTTC,CASSLALGGGGYQETQYF,TRBD2,18,TRBV5-6,TRBJ2-5
TGTGCCAGCAGCCGCTCTAGCGGGAGCACAGATACGCAGTATTTT,CASSRSSGSTDTQYF,TRBD2,15,TRBV7-3,TRBJ2-3
TGTGCCAGCAGTGAGCCCCCTATTCATCTCGACACTGAAGCTTTCTTT,CASSEPPIHLDTEAFF,NA,16,TRBV6-1,TRBJ1-1
TGTGCCAGCAGCGTACATCTCACTAGCCAAAGCTCCTACAATGAGCAGTTCTTC,CASSVHLTSQSSYNEQFF,NA,18,TRBV9,TRBJ2-1
TGCACCAGCAGCCAAGAGACCGAGCGGGGGGCCCCGTCCGCAGATACGCAGTATTTT,CTSSQETERGAPSADTQYF,NA,19,TRBV1,TRBJ2-3
TGCGCCAGCAGTGAGGGAGGCAGAAATAATTCACCCCTCCACTTT,CASSEGGRNNSPLHF,NA,15,TRBV10-1,TRBJ1-6
TGCGCCAGCAGCCATCAAGCCTTGAACACTGAAGCTTTCTTT,CASSHQALNTEAFF,NA,14,TRBV4-1,TRBJ1-1
TGTGCCAGCAGCTTGGCTAGCGGGAGGGCCACCTACGAGCAGTACTTC,CASSLASGRATYEQYF,TRBD2,16,TRBV5-6,TRBJ2-7
TGTGCCAGTAGTATGATTACGAGACTAGCGGATCTACTCATCTCCTACAATGAGCAGTTCTTC,CASSMITRLADLLISYNEQFF,TRBD2,21,TRBV19,TRBJ2-1
TGCAGCGTCGAACAGGTCTCTTCTTCCCAGTACTTC,CSVEQVSSSQYF,NA,12,TRBV29-1,TRBJ2-5
TGTGCCAGCAGTATACAGGGTTGGAATGAGCAGTTCTTC,CASSIQGWNEQFF,NA,13,TRBV2,TRBJ2-1
TGTGCCAGCAGCCCAATCCGGGACAGGGGCAACTATGGCTACACCTTC,CASSPIRDRGNYGYTF,TRBD1,16,TRBV11-2,TRBJ1-2
TGTGCCAGCAGCTCTGGGACTAGCGGGAATGAGCAGTTCTTC,CASSSGTSGNEQFF,TRBD2,14,TRBV7-3,TRBJ2-1
TGTGCCAGTAGACAGGGGGGTCACGGCTACACCTTC,CASRQGGHGYTF,TRBD1,12,TRBV19,TRBJ1-2
TGTGCCAGCAGTTTAGTTAGCTCTTCCATCGAGCAGTACTTC,CASSLVSSSIEQYF,NA,14,TRBV27,TRBJ2-7
TGCGCCAGCAGCCCCACAGGGGGGGCAGGGGACACAGATACGCAGTATTTT,CASSPTGGAGDTDTQYF,NA,17,TRBV5-1,TRBJ2-3